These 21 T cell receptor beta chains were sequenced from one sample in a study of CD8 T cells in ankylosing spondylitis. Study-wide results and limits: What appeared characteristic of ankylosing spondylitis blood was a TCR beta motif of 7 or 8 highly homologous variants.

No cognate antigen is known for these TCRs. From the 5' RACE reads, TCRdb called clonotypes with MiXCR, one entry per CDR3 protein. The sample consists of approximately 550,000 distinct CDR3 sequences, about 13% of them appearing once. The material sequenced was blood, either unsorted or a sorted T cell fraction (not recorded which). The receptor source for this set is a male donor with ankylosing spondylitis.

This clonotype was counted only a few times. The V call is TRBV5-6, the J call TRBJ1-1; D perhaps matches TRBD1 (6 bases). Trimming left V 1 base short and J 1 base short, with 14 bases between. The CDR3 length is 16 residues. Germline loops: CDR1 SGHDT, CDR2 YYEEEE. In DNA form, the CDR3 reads TGTGCCAGCAGCTTGAATACGGGGGCCGGGAACACTGAAGCTTTCTTT. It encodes CASSLNTGAGNTEAFF.

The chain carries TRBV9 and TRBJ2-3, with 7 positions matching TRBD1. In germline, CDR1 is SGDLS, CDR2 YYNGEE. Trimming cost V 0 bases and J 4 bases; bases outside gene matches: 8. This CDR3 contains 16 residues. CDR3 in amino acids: CASSVGQGFSADTQYF. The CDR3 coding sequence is TGTGCCAGCAGCGTAGGACAGGGATTTTCGGCAGATACGCAGTATTTT.

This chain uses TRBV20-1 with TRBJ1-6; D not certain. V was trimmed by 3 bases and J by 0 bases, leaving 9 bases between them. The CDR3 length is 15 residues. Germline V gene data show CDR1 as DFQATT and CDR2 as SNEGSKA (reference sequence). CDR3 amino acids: CSARLVSSYNSPLHF. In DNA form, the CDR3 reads TGCAGTGCTAGGCTGGTGAGCTCCTATAATTCACCCCTCCACTTT.

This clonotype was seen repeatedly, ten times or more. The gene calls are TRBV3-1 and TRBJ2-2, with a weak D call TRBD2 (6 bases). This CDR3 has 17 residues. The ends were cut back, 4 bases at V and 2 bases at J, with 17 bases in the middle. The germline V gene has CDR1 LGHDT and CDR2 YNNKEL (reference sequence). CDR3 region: CASSPSGPQVNTGELFF. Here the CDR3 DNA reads TGTGCCAGCAGCCCGAGCGGGCCCCAGGTCAACACCGGGGAGCTGTTTTTT.

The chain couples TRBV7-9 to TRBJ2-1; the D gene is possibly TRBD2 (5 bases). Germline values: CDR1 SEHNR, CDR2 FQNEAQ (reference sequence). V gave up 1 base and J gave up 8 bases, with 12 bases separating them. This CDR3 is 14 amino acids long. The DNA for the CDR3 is TGTGCCAGCAGCTTAGGTACTAGTTCGCATGAGCAGTTCTTC. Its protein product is CASSLGTSSHEQFF.

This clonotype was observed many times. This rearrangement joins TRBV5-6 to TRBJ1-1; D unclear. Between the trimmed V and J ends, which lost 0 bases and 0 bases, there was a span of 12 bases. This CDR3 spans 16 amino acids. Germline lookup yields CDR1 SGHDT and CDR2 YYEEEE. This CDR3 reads CASSLVRANMNTEAFF. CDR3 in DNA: TGTGCCAGCAGCTTGGTAAGGGCCAACATGAACACTGAAGCTTTCTTT.

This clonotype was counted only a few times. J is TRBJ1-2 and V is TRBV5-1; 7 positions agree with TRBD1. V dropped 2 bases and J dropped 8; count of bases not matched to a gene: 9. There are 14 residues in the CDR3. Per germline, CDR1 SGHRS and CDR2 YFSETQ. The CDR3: CASSFLTGTEGYTF. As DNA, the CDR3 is TGCGCCAGCAGCTTCCTGACAGGGACGGAAGGCTACACCTTC.

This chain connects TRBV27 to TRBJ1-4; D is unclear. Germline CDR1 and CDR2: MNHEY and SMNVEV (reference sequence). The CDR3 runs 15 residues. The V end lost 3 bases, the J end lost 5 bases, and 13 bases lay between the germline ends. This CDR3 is CASSFHNPPNEKLFF. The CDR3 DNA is TGTGCCAGCAGTTTCCACAACCCCCCCAATGAAAAACTGTTTTTT. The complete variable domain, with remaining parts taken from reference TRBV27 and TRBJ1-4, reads EAQVTQNPRYLITVTGKKLTVTCSQNMNHEYMSWYRQDPGLGLRQIYYSMNVEVTDKGDVPEGYKVSRKEKRNFPLILESPSPNQTSLYFCASSFHNPPNEKLFFGSGTQLSVL.

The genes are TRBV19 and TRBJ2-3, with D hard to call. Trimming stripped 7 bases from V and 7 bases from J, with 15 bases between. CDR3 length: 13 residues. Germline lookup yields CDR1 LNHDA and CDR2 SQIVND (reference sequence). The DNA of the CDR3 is TGTGCCAGTACCCCTAACCGCAGGAATACGCAGTATTTT. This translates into CASTPNRRNTQYF.

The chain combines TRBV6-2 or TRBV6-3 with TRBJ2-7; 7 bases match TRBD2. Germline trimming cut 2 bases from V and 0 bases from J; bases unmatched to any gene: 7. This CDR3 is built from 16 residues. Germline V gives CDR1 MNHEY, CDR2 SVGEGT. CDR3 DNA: TGTGCCAGCAGTTACGATCGGCGGGAGAGCTCCTACGAGCAGTACGTC. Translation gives CASSYDRRESSYEQYV.

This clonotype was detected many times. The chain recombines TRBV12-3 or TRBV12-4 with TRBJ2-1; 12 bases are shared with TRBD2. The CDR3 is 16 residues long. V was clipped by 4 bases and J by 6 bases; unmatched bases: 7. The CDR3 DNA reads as TGTGCCAGCAGTTCGCGACTAGCGGGAGAGTTCAATGAGCAGTTCTTC. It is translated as CASSSRLAGEFNEQFF.

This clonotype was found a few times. CDR3 amino acids: CASRRLAGTLYNEQFF. The CDR3 DNA reads TGTGCCAGCCGCCGACTAGCGGGGACTCTCTACAATGAGCAGTTCTTC. This rearrangement joins TRBV7-8 to TRBJ2-1; 11 bases agree with TRBD2. The V and J ends lost 8 bases and 3 bases, in that order; junction bases with no gene match: 9. The CDR3 has 16 residues. In germline, CDR1 is SGHVS, CDR2 FQNEAQ.

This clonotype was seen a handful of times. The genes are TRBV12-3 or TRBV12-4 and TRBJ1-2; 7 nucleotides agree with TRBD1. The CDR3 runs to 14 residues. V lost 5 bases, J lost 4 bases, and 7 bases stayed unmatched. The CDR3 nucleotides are TGTGCCAGCAGTATGACAGGGATCGGCTATGGCTACACCTTC. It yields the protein CASSMTGIGYGYTF.

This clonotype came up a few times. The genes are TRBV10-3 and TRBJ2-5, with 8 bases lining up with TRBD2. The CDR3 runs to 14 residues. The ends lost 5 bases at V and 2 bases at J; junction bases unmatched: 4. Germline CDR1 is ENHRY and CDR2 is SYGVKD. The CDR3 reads CAISSSGSQETQYF. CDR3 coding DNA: TGTGCCATCAGTTCTAGCGGGTCACAAGAGACCCAGTACTTC.

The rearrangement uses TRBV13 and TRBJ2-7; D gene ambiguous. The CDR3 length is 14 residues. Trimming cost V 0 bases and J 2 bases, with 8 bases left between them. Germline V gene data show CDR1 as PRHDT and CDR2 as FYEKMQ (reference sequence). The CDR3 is CASSLGRSPYEQYV. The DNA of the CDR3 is TGTGCCAGCAGCTTAGGGCGGAGCCCCTACGAGCAGTACGTC.

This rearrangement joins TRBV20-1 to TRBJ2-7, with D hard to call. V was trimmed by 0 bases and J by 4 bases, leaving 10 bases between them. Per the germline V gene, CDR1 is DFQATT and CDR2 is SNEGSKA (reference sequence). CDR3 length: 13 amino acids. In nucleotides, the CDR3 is TGCAGTGCTAGAGATCATAGGTCTTACGAGCAGTACTTC. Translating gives CSARDHRSYEQYF.

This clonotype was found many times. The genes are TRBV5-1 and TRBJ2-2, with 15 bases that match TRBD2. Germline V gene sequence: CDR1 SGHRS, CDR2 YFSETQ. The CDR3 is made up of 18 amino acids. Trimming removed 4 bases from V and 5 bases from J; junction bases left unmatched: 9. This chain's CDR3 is CASSPGLAGGRRTGELFF. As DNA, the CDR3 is TGCGCCAGCAGCCCTGGACTAGCGGGAGGGCGGCGTACCGGGGAGCTGTTTTTT.

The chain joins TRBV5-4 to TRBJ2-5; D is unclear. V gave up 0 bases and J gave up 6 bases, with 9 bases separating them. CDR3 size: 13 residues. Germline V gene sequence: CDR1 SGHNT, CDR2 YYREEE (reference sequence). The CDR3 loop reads CASSLGPQKTQYF. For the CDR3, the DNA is TGTGCCAGCAGCTTGGGTCCGCAGAAGACCCAGTACTTC.

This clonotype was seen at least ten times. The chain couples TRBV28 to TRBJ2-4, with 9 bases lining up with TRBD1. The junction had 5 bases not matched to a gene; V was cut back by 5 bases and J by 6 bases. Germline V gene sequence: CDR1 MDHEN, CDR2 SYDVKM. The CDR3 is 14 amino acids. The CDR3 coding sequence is TGTGCCAGCAGTCCGGACAGGGGTATAAACATTCAGTACTTC. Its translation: CASSPDRGINIQYF. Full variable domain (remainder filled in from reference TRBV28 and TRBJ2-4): DVKVTQSSRYLVKRTGEKVFLECVQDMDHENMFWYRQDPGLGLRLIYFSYDVKMKEKGDIPEGYSVSREKKERFSLILESASTNQTSMYLCASSPDRGINIQYFGAGTRLSVL.

CDR3 in DNA: TGCGCCAGCAGCCGGGTGAACACTGAAGCTTTCTTT. This translates into CASSRVNTEAFF. This rearrangement joins TRBV5-1 to TRBJ1-1; D call uncertain. The CDR3 consists of 12 residues. Trimming shortened V by 4 bases and J by 0 bases, and 4 bases separated the two germline ends. Germline CDR1 is SGHRS and CDR2 is YFSETQ. Combining the CDR3 with reference TRBV5-1 and TRBJ1-1 gives the whole variable domain KAGVTQTPRYLIKTRGQQVTLSCSPISGHRSVSWYQQTPGQGLQFLFEYFSETQRNKGNFPGRFSGRQFSNSRSEMNVSTLELGDSALYLCASSRVNTEAFFGQGTRLTVV.

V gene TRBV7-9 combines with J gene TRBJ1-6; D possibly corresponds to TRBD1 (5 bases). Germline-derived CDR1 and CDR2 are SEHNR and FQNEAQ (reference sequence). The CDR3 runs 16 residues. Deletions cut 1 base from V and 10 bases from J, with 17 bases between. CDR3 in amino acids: CASSLGGGLEESPLHF. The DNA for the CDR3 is TGTGCCAGCAGCTTAGGGGGGGGACTTGAGGAATCACCCCTCCACTTT.